This TCR beta chain was retrieved from a study of blood T cells in healthy people across ages. Combining a sample-barcoded 5' primer with a J-beta primer mix, a second PCR ran for roughly 6 to 12 cycles. Each CDR3 protein gets one entry after TCRdb re-called the 5' RACE reads with MiXCR. The sample lists over 1,500,000 distinct CDR3 sequences; around 42% were seen once. There are a few counts of this clonotype. The V gene end was trimmed by 7 bases and the J gene end by 3 bases; junction bases not matched to a gene: 8. The CDR3 sequence is 14 residues long. The genes are TRBV12-3 or TRBV12-4 and TRBJ2-7; 8 positions match TRBD1. Sequenced: blood. This TCR derives from a human donor in good health. The chain's CDR3 is CASTTDRAGYEQYF. DNA of the CDR3: TGTGCCAGCACCACGGACAGGGCCGGCTACGAGCAGTACTTC.